The rows below give T cell receptor beta chains drawn from one sample of a study of T cell repertoires in cytomegalovirus infection. Using its own MiXCR run on the reads, TCRdb lists one record per CDR3 protein. The sample contains more than 150,000 distinct CDR3 sequences, approximately 19% of which appear only once. The sample consisted of PBMCs. Source of these receptors: a human donor in good health (CMV status not recorded). Some clones in this sample may be carry-over from other donors' samples. Each CDR3 is given with its conserved first and last residue. A D gene is named only where the DNA matches it firmly. Clone sizes are given selectively: once, few, many, or a class where the clone is expanded.

cdr3_nt cdr3_aa d_call j_call v_call clone_size
TGCAGCGTCGCGGTGGCCATAGCCACAGATACGCAGTATTTT CSVAVAIATDTQYF - TRBJ2-3 TRBV29-1 -
TGCAGTAGCCGGGGGGTTGGGGAGACCCAGTACTTC CSSRGVGETQYF TRBD2 TRBJ2-5 TRBV29-1 -
TGTGCCAGCAGCCGTACGCACGGGTTATCCTACGAGCAGTACTTC CASSRTHGLSYEQYF - TRBJ2-7 TRBV6-2/TRBV6-3 -
TGTGCCAGCAGTCAAGACAGGGTGGATGGCTACACCTTC CASSQDRVDGYTF TRBD1 TRBJ1-2 TRBV12-3/TRBV12-4 many
TGTGCCAGCAGTTATAGCGGGATCTCCGCCTACGAGCAGTACTTC CASSYSGISAYEQYF TRBD2 TRBJ2-7 TRBV7-2 few
TGTGCCAGCAGCGTCGACAGGGGGCCTACCGGGGAGCTGTTTTTT CASSVDRGPTGELFF TRBD1 TRBJ2-2 TRBV7-2 many
TGTGCCAGCAGTTACTCGTCGTTGGACAGGAACACTGAAGCTTTCTTT CASSYSSLDRNTEAFF - TRBJ1-1 TRBV6-6 -
TGCGCCAGCAGTCGATGCGGGCACCGCCTACACTACGAGCAGTACTTC CASSRCGHRLHYEQYF - TRBJ2-7 TRBV23-1 -
TGTGCCAGCAGTGACCCGGGACGGGAGCAGTTCTTC CASSDPGREQFF - TRBJ2-1 TRBV12-3/TRBV12-4 -
TGTGCCAGCAGTTTCGGATTACACACCGGGGAGCTGTTTTTT CASSFGLHTGELFF - TRBJ2-2 TRBV12-3/TRBV12-4 -
TGTGCCAGCAGTGATGACAGGGATTCAACTAATGAAAAACTGTTTTTT CASSDDRDSTNEKLFF TRBD1 TRBJ1-4 TRBV25-1 -
TGCAGTGTTATGGGCAACAATGAGCAGTTCTTC CSVMGNNEQFF - TRBJ2-1 TRBV20-1 -
TGTGCCAGCAGGCGTTCCGGGGGGAACACCGGGGAGCTGTTTTTT CASRRSGGNTGELFF - TRBJ2-2 TRBV7-3 -
TGCAGCATCCAGGGTGAAAGGGCCTACGAGCAGTACTTC CSIQGERAYEQYF - TRBJ2-7 TRBV20-1 -
TGTGCCAGCAGCTGGACTAGCGGTCACAATGAGCAGTTCTTC CASSWTSGHNEQFF TRBD2 TRBJ2-1 TRBV11-1 -
TGTGCCAGTAGTATGGGGGTCATCACAGATACGCAGTATTTT CASSMGVITDTQYF - TRBJ2-3 TRBV19 -
TGTGCCACCAGTGATTTTGCGGGAGGATTTTCCACCGGGGAGCTGTTTTTT CATSDFAGGFSTGELFF TRBD2 TRBJ2-2 TRBV24-1 -
TGTGCCAGCAGTTTCGGACACTCTAATGAAAAACTGTTTTTT CASSFGHSNEKLFF - TRBJ1-4 TRBV12-3/TRBV12-4 many
TGTGCCAGCAGTCTAACCGGGACTAGCGGGAGGGCCCTAGACACCGGGGAGCTGTTTTTT CASSLTGTSGRALDTGELFF TRBD2 TRBJ2-2 TRBV28 -
TGTGCCAGCAGTGAAAGGATCAATCAGCCCCAGCATTTT CASSERINQPQHF - TRBJ1-5 TRBV2 -
TGTGCCAGTAGTATAGAGGGGACAGGAGCCACTGAAGCTTTCTTT CASSIEGTGATEAFF TRBD1 TRBJ1-1 TRBV19 -
TGTGCCAGCAGTTTATTAGGATCCTACAATGAGCAGTTCTTC CASSLLGSYNEQFF - TRBJ2-1 TRBV28 many
TGTGCCAGCACCCCGAGGGGTTCCGACACTGAAGCTTTCTTT CASTPRGSDTEAFF - TRBJ1-1 TRBV2 few
TGCGCCAGCAGCTTGGAGGCAGGGTTTGAAGCTTTCTTT CASSLEAGFEAFF - TRBJ1-1 TRBV5-1 -
TGTGCCAGTAGTATGCGCGCGGGGAGGAACACCGGGGAGCTGCTTTTT CASSMRAGRNTGELLF - TRBJ2-2 TRBV19 -
TGCAGTGCTAGAGCTGCCAGCTCCCCACAAGAGACCCAGTACTTC CSARAASSPQETQYF - TRBJ2-5 TRBV20-1 -
TGTGCCAGCAGTGAAGGGAAGGCGGACTCTGGAAACACCATATATTTT CASSEGKADSGNTIYF - TRBJ1-3 TRBV25-1 few
TGTGCCAGCAGCCTCACGGGACAGCGTAAAGAGACCCAGTACTTC CASSLTGQRKETQYF TRBD1 TRBJ2-5 TRBV7-2 few
TGTGCCAGCAGCCAACTCAGCTCCTACAATGAGCAGTTCTTC CASSQLSSYNEQFF - TRBJ2-1 TRBV14 -
TGTGCCAGCAGTTACAGGGGCACAGGGGGGAGAACTGGAAACACCATATATTTT CASSYRGTGGRTGNTIYF TRBD1 TRBJ1-3 TRBV6-6 few
TGTGCCAGCAGCCTAAGACAGGGGAGAGACGCTTTCTTT CASSLRQGRDAFF TRBD1 TRBJ1-1 TRBV7-9 -
TGTGCCAGCAGCTTAGAGCCTAGCGGGAGTCGCGAGCAGTACTTC CASSLEPSGSREQYF TRBD2 TRBJ2-7 TRBV11-2 many
TGTGCCAGCAGCTTGCTAGCGGGGGTCCCAGATACGCAGTATTTT CASSLLAGVPDTQYF TRBD2 TRBJ2-3 TRBV5-4 -
TGCGCCAGCAGCTTGGAGGGACACATCTACGAGCAGTACTTC CASSLEGHIYEQYF - TRBJ2-7 TRBV5-1 -
TGTGCCAGCAGTTTATCGGCTAGCGGGGGGTATGAGCAGTTCTTC CASSLSASGGYEQFF TRBD2 TRBJ2-1 TRBV28 few
TGTGCCAGCAGGGCCCAACAGGGAGGCTATGGCTACACCTTC CASRAQQGGYGYTF - TRBJ1-2 TRBV12-3/TRBV12-4 few